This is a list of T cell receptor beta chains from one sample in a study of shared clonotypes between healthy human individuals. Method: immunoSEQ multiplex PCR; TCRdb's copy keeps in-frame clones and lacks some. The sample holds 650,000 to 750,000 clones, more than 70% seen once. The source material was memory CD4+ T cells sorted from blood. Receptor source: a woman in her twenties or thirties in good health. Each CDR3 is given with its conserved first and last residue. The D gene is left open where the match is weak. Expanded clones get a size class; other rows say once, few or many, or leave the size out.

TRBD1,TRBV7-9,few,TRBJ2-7,CASSYYDRALNEQYF,TGTGCCAGCAGCTACTACGACAGGGCTCTGAACGAGCAGTACTTC
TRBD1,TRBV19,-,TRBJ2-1,CASSVTTGGSEQFF,TGTGCCAGTAGTGTAACCACAGGGGGCAGTGAGCAGTTCTTC
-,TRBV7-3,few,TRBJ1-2,CASRQGRDYGYTF,TGTGCCAGCCGGCAGGGGAGAGACTATGGCTACACCTTC
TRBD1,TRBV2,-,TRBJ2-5,CASSEARTGYQETQYF,TGTGCCAGCAGTGAAGCAAGGACAGGGTATCAAGAGACCCAGTACTTC
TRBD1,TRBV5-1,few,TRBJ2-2,CASSLEQGHNTGELFF,TGCGCCAGCAGCTTGGAACAGGGGCATAACACCGGGGAGCTGTTTTTT
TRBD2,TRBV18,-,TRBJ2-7,CASSQDSGRVDEQYF,TGTGCCAGCTCACAGGATAGCGGGAGGGTCGACGAGCAGTACTTC
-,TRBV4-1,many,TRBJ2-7,CASSLQLAQMGHEQYF,TGCGCCAGCAGCCTTCAACTAGCACAGATGGGCCACGAGCAGTACTTC
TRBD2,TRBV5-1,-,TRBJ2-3,CASTKAGGPGDTQYF,TGCGCCAGTACGAAAGCGGGAGGGCCAGGAGATACGCAGTATTTT
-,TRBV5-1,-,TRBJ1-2,CASSLDRDTYTF,TGCGCCAGCAGCTTGGACCGGGACACCTACACCTTC
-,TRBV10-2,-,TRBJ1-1,CASSEGRQNTEAFF,TGCGCCAGCAGTGAGGGTAGGCAGAACACTGAAGCTTTCTTT
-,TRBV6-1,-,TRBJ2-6,CASSEATGSGANVLTF,TGTGCCAGCAGTGAAGCGACGGGTTCAGGGGCCAACGTCCTGACTTTC
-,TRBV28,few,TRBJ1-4,CASSFPRAGGLREKLFF,TGTGCCAGCAGTTTCCCCCGCGCTGGAGGTCTCCGTGAAAAACTGTTTTTT
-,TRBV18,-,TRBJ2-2,CASSPSGTGELFF,TGTGCCAGCTCACCCTCCGGGACCGGGGAGCTGTTTTTT
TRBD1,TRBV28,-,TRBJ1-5,CASSLRQGAQPQHF,TGTGCCAGCAGTCTAAGACAGGGGGCTCAGCCCCAGCATTTT
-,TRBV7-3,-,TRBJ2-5,CASSLTRDSHQETQYF,TGTGCCAGCAGCTTAACTCGGGACTCTCACCAAGAGACCCAGTACTTC
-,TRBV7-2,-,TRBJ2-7,CASSSGREGFEQYF,TGTGCCAGCAGCTCGGGCAGGGAAGGGTTCGAGCAGTACTTC
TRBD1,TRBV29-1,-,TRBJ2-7,CSVDGTGTYEQYF,TGCAGCGTTGACGGGACAGGTACCTACGAGCAGTACTTC
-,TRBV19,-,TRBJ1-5,CASRFRGASSQPQHF,TGTGCCAGTAGGTTCCGGGGGGCGTCAAGCCAGCCCCAGCATTTT
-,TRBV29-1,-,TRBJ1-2,CSVTTDTYGYTF,TGCAGCGTAACCACCGATACCTATGGCTACACCTTC